This T cell receptor (beta chain) originates from a study of T cell responses to AZD1222 COVID-19 vaccine. V lost 8 bases, J lost 4 bases, and 18 bases lay in between. The length of the CDR3 is 15 residues. Germline V CDR1 and CDR2: SGHDN, FVKESK. Turning to this clone: Antigen unknown.

Study results and limitations: Epitopes outside B.1.351 and B.1.1.7 mutated regions reportedly drew nearly half of spike TCRs.

Sequencing was performed with immunoSEQ multiplex PCR; in TCRdb, only in-frame clones are kept and a portion is missing. This sample has roughly 140,000 clones, with roughly 88% found just once. The J gene is TRBJ2-1, the V gene TRBV14; TRBD1 is a possible D gene (5 bases). This TCR was sampled from an adult in good health. The source material was peripheral blood, sampled on day 0 of MenACWY control vaccination. As DNA, the CDR3 is TGTGCCAGCGCCCCCTTAGGTAGGGGTTACAATGAGCAGTTCTTC. It encodes CASAPLGRGYNEQFF. The full variable domain, in which reference TRBV14 and TRBJ2-1 provide the parts outside the CDR3, is EAGVTQFPSHSVIEKGQTVTLRCDPISGHDNLYWYRRVMGKEIKFLLHFVKESKQDESGMPNNRFLAERTGGTYSTLKVQPAELEDSGVYFCASAPLGRGYNEQFFGPGTRLTVL.